A single sample is the source of the 3 T cell receptor beta chains below, sequenced in a study of a mutant IDH1 vaccine in newly diagnosed glioma. Profiling relied on immunoSEQ multiplex PCR, and the TCRdb table lists in-frame clones only, not all of them. The sample has roughly 51,000 clones, roughly three quarters seen once. Time point of the sample: week 35, safety follow-up. A single vaccine dose contained 300 ug of mutant IDH1 20-mer peptide, and topical imiquimod was used with it. These receptors are not linked to any known antigen. This material consisted of PBMCs, taken from a glioma patient whose treatment included an IDH1 peptide vaccine. These receptors were obtained from a middle-aged man with glioma.

V is TRBV10-1 and J is TRBJ2-5; D not certain. This CDR3 has 13 amino acids. Germline V CDR1 and CDR2: WNHNN, SYGVQD (reference sequence). The V end was cut by 2 bases, the J end by 7 bases, with 11 bases between. CDR3 in amino acids: CASSEATTRTQYF. The CDR3 DNA follows: TGCGCCAGCAGTGAGGCCACAACAAGGACCCAGTACTTC.

This clone was seen once. The rearrangement links TRBV7-9 to TRBJ2-7, with 9 bases that match TRBD2. Germline-derived CDR1 and CDR2 are SEHNR and FQNEAQ (reference sequence). The V segment lost 2 bases and the J segment 2 bases; nucleotides outside the gene matches: 7. CDR3 size: 16 residues. The CDR3: CASSLSQGGGAYEQYF. CDR3 in DNA: TGTGCCAGCAGCTTAAGTCAGGGCGGGGGGGCCTACGAGCAGTACTTC.

This chain connects TRBV10-3 to TRBJ1-1; D possibly corresponds to TRBD1 (5 bases). Germline values: CDR1 ENHRY, CDR2 SYGVKD. V lost 10 bases, J lost 5 bases, and 14 bases lay in between. This CDR3 contains 12 residues. For the CDR3, the DNA is TGTGCCAGCGAGAGTGGGGGAACTGAAGCTTTCTTT. This translates into CASESGGTEAFF.